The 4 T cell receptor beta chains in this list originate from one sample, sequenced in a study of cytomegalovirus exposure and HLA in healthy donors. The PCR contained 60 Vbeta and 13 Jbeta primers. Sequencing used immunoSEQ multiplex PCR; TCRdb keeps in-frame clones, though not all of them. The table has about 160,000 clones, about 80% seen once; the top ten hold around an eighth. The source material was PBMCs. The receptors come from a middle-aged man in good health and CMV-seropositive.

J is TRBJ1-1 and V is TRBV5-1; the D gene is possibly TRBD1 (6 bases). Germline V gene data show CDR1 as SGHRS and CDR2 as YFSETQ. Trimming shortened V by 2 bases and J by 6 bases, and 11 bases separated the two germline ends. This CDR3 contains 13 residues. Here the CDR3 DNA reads TGCGCCAGCAGCTTACCGGGGGGCGCTGAAGCTTTCTTT. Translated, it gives CASSLPGGAEAFF.

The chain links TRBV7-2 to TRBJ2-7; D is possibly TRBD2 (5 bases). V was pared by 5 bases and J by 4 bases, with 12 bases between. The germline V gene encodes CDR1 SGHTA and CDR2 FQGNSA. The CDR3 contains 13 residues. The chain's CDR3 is CASSRTGLYEQYF. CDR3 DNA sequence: TGTGCCAGCAGCCGAACGGGATTGTACGAGCAGTACTTC.

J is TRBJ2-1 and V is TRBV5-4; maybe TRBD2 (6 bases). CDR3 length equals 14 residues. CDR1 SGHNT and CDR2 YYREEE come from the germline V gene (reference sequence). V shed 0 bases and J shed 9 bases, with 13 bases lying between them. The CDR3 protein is CASSLVRFGGEQFF. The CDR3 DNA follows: TGTGCCAGCAGCTTGGTCCGGTTCGGGGGTGAGCAGTTCTTC.

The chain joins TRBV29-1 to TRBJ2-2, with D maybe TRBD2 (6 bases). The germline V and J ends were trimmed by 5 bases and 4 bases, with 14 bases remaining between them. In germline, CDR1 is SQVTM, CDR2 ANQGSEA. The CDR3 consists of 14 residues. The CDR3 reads CSVKTRLGTGELFF. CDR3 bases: TGCAGCGTTAAGACTAGATTGGGCACCGGGGAGCTGTTTTTT.